This record concerns one T cell receptor (beta chain) sequence. Its antigen is not known. A junction end diverges from the germline sequence, so it may reflect a read error. This specimen comes from a study of cytomegalovirus exposure and HLA in healthy donors. On the study more broadly: Later analysis reported that the 120 validation repertoires shared the platform of the approximately 670 first-cohort repertoires. Broader study findings: Across donors, most TCRs were seen rarely, yet some public ones were widespread.

Among the roughly 120 subjects of the validation cohort, separate from the roughly 670-subject first cohort, were the donors. The CDR3 sequence is 16 residues long. Germline CDR1 SSHAT, CDR2 FNYEAQ (reference sequence). The assay was immunoSEQ multiplex PCR, and TCRdb's table has in-frame clones only and misses some. The data contain about 160,000 clones, around 85% of them singletons. What was sequenced was PBMCs. This chain links TRBV7-7 with TRBJ2-5, with 7 positions matching TRBD1. The clonotype was recovered from a woman younger than 45 in good health and CMV-seronegative. DNA for the CDR3: TGTGCTAGCAGCTCCGGGACAGCACCCGAAGTAGAGACCCAGTACTTC. Its protein product is CASSSGTAPEVETQYF.